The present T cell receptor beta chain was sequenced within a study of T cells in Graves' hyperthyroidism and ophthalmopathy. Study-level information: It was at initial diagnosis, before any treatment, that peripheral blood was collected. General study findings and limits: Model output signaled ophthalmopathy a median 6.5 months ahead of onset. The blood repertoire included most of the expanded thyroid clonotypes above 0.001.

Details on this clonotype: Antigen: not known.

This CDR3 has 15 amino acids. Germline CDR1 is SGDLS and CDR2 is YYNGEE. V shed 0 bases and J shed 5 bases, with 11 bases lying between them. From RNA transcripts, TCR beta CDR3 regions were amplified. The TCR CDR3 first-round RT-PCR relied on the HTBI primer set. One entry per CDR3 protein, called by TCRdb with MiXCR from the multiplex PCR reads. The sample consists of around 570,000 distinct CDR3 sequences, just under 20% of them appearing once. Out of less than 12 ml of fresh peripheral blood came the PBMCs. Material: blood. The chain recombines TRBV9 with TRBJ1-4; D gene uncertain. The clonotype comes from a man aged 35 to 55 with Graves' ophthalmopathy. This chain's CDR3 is CASSVGTSRNEKLFF. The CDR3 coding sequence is TGTGCCAGCAGCGTAGGGACGTCGAGAAATGAAAAACTGTTTTTT. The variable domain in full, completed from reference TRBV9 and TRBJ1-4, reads DSGVTQTPKHLITATGQRVTLRCSPRSGDLSVYWYQQSLDQGLQFLIQYYNGEERAKGNILERFSAQQFPDLHSELNLSSLELGDSALYFCASSVGTSRNEKLFFGSGTQLSVL.